What follows are 22 T cell receptor beta chains derived from one specimen sequenced in a study of OX40 agonist ivuxolimab in advanced cancers. Some clones are missing from TCRdb's copy, which holds only in-frame ones; the method was immunoSEQ multiplex PCR. The table shows around 73,000 clones, with just under 90% occurring only once. The source material was CD4+ or CD8+ T cells sorted from blood, sampled in a trial of the OX40 agonist ivuxolimab. The receptors originated from an adult with an advanced solid tumor such as melanoma, head and neck, liver or kidney cancer.

The rearrangement uses TRBV27 and TRBJ2-6; D uncertain. V lost 6 bases to trimming and J lost 0 bases, with 12 bases between them. Germline loops: CDR1 MNHEY, CDR2 SMNVEV (reference sequence). This CDR3 spans 16 amino acids. For the CDR3, the DNA is TGTGCCAGCAGCCTCTCTATTGCCTCTGGGGCCAACGTCCTGACTTTC. This gives the protein CASSLSIASGANVLTF.

About this clone: One end of the junction varies from germline; a read error may be responsible. The chain is built from TRBV5-1 and TRBJ1-1, with D maybe TRBD1 (6 bases). CDR1 is SGHRS, CDR2 YFSETQ, per germline. CDR3 length equals 15 residues. The DNA of the CDR3 is TGCGCCAGCAGGTTGGGGGTAGGGGGGGACACTGAAGCTTTCTTT. Translation gives CASRLGVGGDTEAFF.

V is TRBV5-6 and J is TRBJ2-5, with TRBD2 identical over 8 bases. Germline lookup yields CDR1 SGHDT and CDR2 YYEEEE. The CDR3 extends over 14 amino acids. After removal of 3 bases from V and 11 bases from J, the junction contained 12 bases not matched to a gene. In nucleotides, the CDR3 is TGTGCCAGCAGCTCTCGGACTAGCCCTCGGGAGCAGTACTTC. Amino acids: CASSSRTSPREQYF.

The J gene is TRBJ1-5, the V gene TRBV6-5, with a tentative D call TRBD1 (5 bases). Between the trimmed V and J ends, which lost 6 bases and 9 bases, there was a span of 18 bases. CDR3 length equals 14 residues. CDR1 and CDR2 (germline): MNHEY, SVGAGI. The CDR3 reads CASRPWTGGMPQHF. The CDR3 nucleotides are TGTGCCAGCAGGCCTTGGACGGGGGGAATGCCCCAGCATTTT.

The chain has TRBV5-1 and TRBJ2-2; D may match TRBD1 or TRBD2 (6 bases each). Looked up from germline, CDR1 is SGHRS and CDR2 is YFSETQ. The CDR3 is 17 amino acids. V was cut by 4 bases and J by 5 bases, with 21 bases left in between. CDR3 sequence: CASSPKGGPVGTGELFF. The CDR3 DNA reads as TGCGCCAGCAGCCCCAAAGGGGGGCCGGTTGGTACCGGGGAGCTGTTTTTT.

This clone was seen only once. This rearrangement joins TRBV6-6 to TRBJ2-1; D is ambiguous. The CDR3 covers 14 residues. CDR1 is MNHNY and CDR2 is SVGAGI in the germline V gene (reference sequence). V dropped 0 bases and J dropped 8 bases, with 11 bases sitting between them. This chain's CDR3 is CASSYSPWLDEQFF. The CDR3 DNA follows: TGTGCCAGCAGTTACTCCCCCTGGTTGGATGAGCAGTTCTTC.

Written as DNA, the CDR3 is TGTGCCAGCTCTCCGACTAGCGGGAGTAACAATGAGCAGTTCTTC. Translation gives CASSPTSGSNNEQFF. The V gene is TRBV18, the J gene TRBJ2-1; 12 nucleotides match TRBD2. This CDR3 contains 15 residues. Germline V gene sequence: CDR1 KGHSH, CDR2 LQKENI. Germline trimming cut 6 bases from V and 5 bases from J; bases unmatched to any gene: 5.

The rearrangement uses TRBV5-1 and TRBJ1-6, with 7 bases aligning to TRBD1. CDR1 is SGHRS, CDR2 YFSETQ, per germline. The CDR3 consists of 14 residues. Losses at the gene ends were 7 bases for V and 6 bases for J; bases not matched to a gene: 7. CDR3 region: CASGWGQTNSPLHF. CDR3 DNA: TGCGCCAGCGGCTGGGGACAGACTAATTCACCCCTCCACTTT.

The chain is built from TRBV6-4 and TRBJ2-2; D may be TRBD1 (6 bases). The CDR3 contains 13 residues. In germline, CDR1 is MRHNA, CDR2 SNTAGT. The V end was cut by 5 bases, the J end by 3 bases, with 7 bases between. The CDR3 bases are TGTGCCAGCAGTACAGGGTACACCGGGGAGCTGTTTTTT. As protein: CASSTGYTGELFF.

This rearrangement joins TRBV29-1 to TRBJ2-2; possible D gene TRBD1, 5 bases. The V gene's germline CDR1 is SQVTM and CDR2 ANQGSEA. The ends were cut back, 4 bases at V and 2 bases at J, with 8 bases in the middle. This CDR3 has 13 amino acids. The CDR3 DNA reads TGCAGCGTTGGCCAGGGAAACACCGGGGAGCTGTTTTTT. Its protein product is CSVGQGNTGELFF.

The chain has TRBV7-3 and TRBJ2-1; TRBD2 agrees at 8 bases. Germline V gene lookup returns CDR1 SGHTA and CDR2 FQGTGA. The CDR3 spans 16 residues. Trimming removed 4 bases from V and 1 base from J; junction bases left unmatched: 6. The CDR3 is CASSSSGGRSYNEQFF. The CDR3 bases are TGTGCCAGCAGCTCATCGGGCGGGAGGTCCTACAATGAGCAGTTCTTC.

The rearrangement joins TRBV7-2 to TRBJ2-2, with D uncertain. V was shortened by 5 bases and J by 6 bases, with 10 bases between the two germline ends. The CDR3 runs to 13 residues. Germline V gives CDR1 SGHTA, CDR2 FQGNSA. CDR3 loop: CASSPIIAGELFF. Written as DNA, the CDR3 is TGTGCCAGCAGCCCGATTATAGCCGGGGAGCTGTTTTTT.

V and J are TRBV5-5 and TRBJ1-5; D is undetermined. Germline V gene lookup returns CDR1 SGHKS and CDR2 YYEKEE (reference sequence). With 1 base removed from V and 0 bases from J, the gap between germline ends came to 8 bases. This CDR3 is 15 amino acids long. CDR3 residues: CASSLTGGSNQPQHF. The CDR3 bases are TGTGCCAGCAGCTTGACTGGAGGTAGCAATCAGCCCCAGCATTTT.

The rearrangement uses TRBV28 and TRBJ2-1; the match to TRBD2 covers 13 bases. The CDR3 length is 15 residues. V lost 2 bases to trimming and J lost 6 bases; unmatched junction nucleotides: 1. From germline, CDR1 is MDHEN and CDR2 SYDVKM. In DNA, the CDR3 is TGTGCCAGCAGTTTAAGGACTAGCGGGAGCAATGAGCAGTTCTTC. This codes for CASSLRTSGSNEQFF.

The chain joins TRBV5-4 to TRBJ2-2; tentatively, D is TRBD2 (7 bases). The CDR3 consists of 16 residues. Germline V gene lookup returns CDR1 SGHNT and CDR2 YYREEE (reference sequence). V dropped 4 bases and J dropped 4 bases, with 17 bases sitting between them. The CDR3, as DNA: TGTGCCAGCAGCCGACGGGGGGCGGGAGTCACCGGGGAGCTGTTTTTT. Amino acids: CASSRRGAGVTGELFF. The full variable domain, rest sourced from reference TRBV5-4 and TRBJ2-2, is ETGVTQSPTHLIKTRGQQVTLRCSSQSGHNTVSWYQQALGQGPQFIFQYYREEENGRGNFPPRFSGLQFPNYSSELNVNALELDDSALYLCASSRRGAGVTGELFFGEGSRLTVL.

This rearrangement joins TRBV15 to TRBJ2-3; TRBD2 agrees at 7 bases. The CDR3 consists of 16 residues. CDR1 and CDR2 from the germline V gene are LNHNV and YYDKDF (reference sequence). V shed 1 base, J shed 2 bases, and the junction held 6 bases outside the gene matches. CDR3 bases: TGTGCCACCAGCAGAGGGCTAGCGGACTACACAGATACGCAGTATTTT. As protein: CATSRGLADYTDTQYF. Full variable domain (outside the CDR3, taken from reference TRBV15 and TRBJ2-3): DAMVIQNPRYQVTQFGKPVTLSCSQTLNHNVMYWYQQKSSQAPKLLFHYYDKDFNNEADTPDNFQSRRPNTSFCFLDIRSPGLGDTAMYLCATSRGLADYTDTQYFGPGTRLTVL.

The V and J genes are TRBV28 and TRBJ2-7; 14 bases map to TRBD2. V shed 7 bases, J shed 5 bases, and the junction held 4 bases outside the gene matches. Germline V gene data show CDR1 as MDHEN and CDR2 as SYDVKM. The CDR3 is 14 amino acids. CDR3 amino acids: CASTRTSGRHEQYF. In DNA form, the CDR3 reads TGTGCCAGCACTCGGACTAGCGGGAGGCACGAGCAGTACTTC.

The chain uses TRBV18 and TRBJ1-2, with D perhaps TRBD1 (5 bases). CDR3 length: 17 residues. CDR1 is KGHSH, CDR2 LQKENI, per germline. V dropped 2 bases and J dropped 3 bases, with 19 bases sitting between them. This CDR3 is CASSPILLGAQDYGYTF. In DNA form, the CDR3 reads TGTGCCAGCTCACCAATTCTTCTAGGGGCCCAAGACTATGGCTACACCTTC.

The rearrangement links TRBV19 to TRBJ2-5; D could derive from TRBD1 or TRBD2 (6 bases each). Trimming removed 4 bases at V and 5 bases at J, with 17 bases between. This CDR3 is 15 amino acids long. Per the germline V gene, CDR1 is LNHDA and CDR2 is SQIVND (reference sequence). CDR3 protein: CASSSGTQRGETQYF. The DNA of the CDR3 is TGTGCCAGTAGTAGCGGGACACAACGGGGGGAGACCCAGTACTTC. Based on the CDR3 plus reference TRBV19 and TRBJ2-5, the full variable domain is DGGITQSPKYLFRKEGQNVTLSCEQNLNHDAMYWYRQDPGQGLRLIYYSQIVNDFQKGDIAEGYSVSREKKESFPLTVTSAQKNPTAFYLCASSSGTQRGETQYFGPGTRLLVL.

The chain links TRBV15 to TRBJ2-1, with TRBD1 matching over 10 bases. Germline loops: CDR1 LNHNV, CDR2 YYDKDF (reference sequence). The CDR3 is 15 amino acids. V trimming: 2 bases; J trimming: 10 bases; junction bases outside the gene matches: 8. The CDR3, as DNA: TGTGCCACCAGCAGAACCGGGACAGGGGTCGGGGAGCAGTTCTTC. Amino acid sequence: CATSRTGTGVGEQFF. Drawing the rest from reference TRBV15 and TRBJ2-1, the complete variable domain is DAMVIQNPRYQVTQFGKPVTLSCSQTLNHNVMYWYQQKSSQAPKLLFHYYDKDFNNEADTPDNFQSRRPNTSFCFLDIRSPGLGDTAMYLCATSRTGTGVGEQFFGPGTRLTVL.

This chain links TRBV7-6 with TRBJ2-3; D is ambiguous. CDR3 length equals 14 residues. V shed 2 bases and J shed 1 base, with 7 bases lying between them. The V gene's germline CDR1 is SGHVS and CDR2 FNYEAQ. The CDR3 DNA follows: TGTGCCAGCAGCTTACAGGCGGGCACAGATACGCAGTATTTT. Residues: CASSLQAGTDTQYF.

The V and J genes are TRBV7-8 and TRBJ2-3, with D tentatively TRBD2 (5 bases). The CDR3 length is 15 residues. The V and J ends lost 7 bases and 0 bases respectively, with 14 bases between them. The germline V gene encodes CDR1 SGHVS and CDR2 FQNEAQ. This chain's CDR3 is CASNQIALSTDTQYF. CDR3 coding DNA: TGTGCCAGCAACCAGATAGCGCTTAGCACAGATACGCAGTATTTT.